These 10 T cell receptor beta chains originate from one sample sequenced in a study of blood T cell repertoires in COVID-19. Some clones are missing from TCRdb's copy, which holds only in-frame ones; the method was immunoSEQ multiplex PCR. This sample has approximately 200,000 clones, with approximately 90% found just once. Material for sequencing was PBMCs or T cells enriched from blood (not recorded which). The receptors derive from a woman aged 25 to 39 who had recovered from COVID-19.

The V call is TRBV4-2, the J call TRBJ2-1, with a weak D call TRBD1 (6 bases). The CDR3 is made up of 15 amino acids. Germline V gene data show CDR1 as LGHNA and CDR2 as YNFKEQ. V shed 0 bases and J shed 10 bases, with 16 bases lying between them. The CDR3 DNA reads TGTGCCAGCAGCCAAGATCTGGGGCGACAGGCGGAGCAGTTCTTC. Translated: CASSQDLGRQAEQFF.

The chain combines TRBV5-1 with TRBJ2-3, with 9 bases that match TRBD2. Unmatched junction bases numbered 9, after V lost 1 base and J lost 0 bases. The CDR3 contains 18 residues. Germline CDR1 reads SGHRS; CDR2 reads YFSETQ. The CDR3 spells CASSLSLVAGVSTDTQYF. The CDR3 bases are TGCGCCAGCAGCTTGTCCCTGGTAGCGGGGGTTAGCACAGATACGCAGTATTTT.

The J gene is TRBJ2-1, the V gene TRBV29-1, with a tentative D call TRBD1 (6 bases). Trimming took 6 bases from V and 0 from J, leaving 15 bases between them. Germline loops: CDR1 SQVTM, CDR2 ANQGSEA. CDR3 size: 15 residues. The DNA for the CDR3 is TGCAGCGTCACCGGGACACCAAGCTCCTACAATGAGCAGTTCTTC. Its protein product is CSVTGTPSSYNEQFF.

V usage is TRBV5-8 and J usage is TRBJ2-6, with 8 bases aligning to TRBD1. Germline trimming cut 4 bases from V and 4 bases from J; bases unmatched to any gene: 7. CDR3 length equals 16 residues. Germline V gives CDR1 SGHTS, CDR2 YDEGEE. CDR3 sequence reads: CASSGSGGAGANVLTF. DNA of the CDR3: TGTGCCAGCAGCGGATCAGGGGGCGCCGGGGCCAACGTCCTGACTTTC.

V usage is TRBV12-3 or TRBV12-4 and J usage is TRBJ1-5, with TRBD1 identical over 9 bases. This CDR3 has 13 residues. Trimming cost V 4 bases and J 15 bases; bases outside gene matches: 10. Here the CDR3 reads CASSSEQGAIGHF. In nucleotides, the CDR3 is TGTGCCAGCAGTTCTGAACAGGGGGCCATCGGGCATTTT.

The chain carries TRBV10-3 and TRBJ1-3, with a possible D match to TRBD1 (6 bases). The CDR3 runs to 14 residues. With 7 bases removed from V and 1 base from J, the gap between germline ends came to 11 bases. The germline gives CDR1 ENHRY, CDR2 SYGVKD. The CDR3 nucleotides read TGTGCCATCAATACAGGGTTGTCTGGAAACACCATATATTTT. This gives the protein CAINTGLSGNTIYF.

In nucleotides, the CDR3 is TGTGCCAGCAGCCAGTTCAGCTCTGGGGCCAACGTCCTGACTTTC. Translating it yields CASSQFSSGANVLTF. This chain joins TRBV14 and TRBJ2-6; D is unclear. The CDR3 contains 15 residues. Per germline, CDR1 SGHDN and CDR2 FVKESK. With 3 bases removed from V and 0 bases from J, the gap between germline ends came to 6 bases.

The rearrangement uses TRBV6-2 or TRBV6-3 and TRBJ1-5; tentative D call: TRBD1 (6 bases). Germline CDR1 and CDR2: MNHEY and SVGEGT. Trimming removed 0 bases from V and 7 bases from J, with 10 bases in between. The CDR3 consists of 14 residues. The DNA for the CDR3 is TGTGCCAGCAGTTACTCGAGTCAGGGGCAGCCCCAGCATTTT. Translated, it gives CASSYSSQGQPQHF.

The chain joins TRBV5-1 to TRBJ1-3, with TRBD1 matching over 8 bases. The CDR3 extends over 18 amino acids. Trimming removed 0 bases from V and 0 bases from J; junction bases left unmatched: 8. Germline assignment: CDR1 SGHRS and CDR2 YFSETQ. The CDR3 nucleotides are TGCGCCAGCAGCTTGGAGGGACAGGTCCGATACTCTGGAAACACCATATATTTT. This translates into CASSLEGQVRYSGNTIYF.

Here the CDR3 reads CASSLGGRLFF. The CDR3 DNA follows: TGTGCCAGCAGTTTAGGGGGCCGGTTGTTCTTC. This chain connects TRBV12-3 or TRBV12-4 to TRBJ2-1; a possible D gene is TRBD1 (5 bases). Trimming removed 1 base from V and 15 bases from J, with 10 bases in between. CDR3 length: 11 residues.